The 28 T cell receptor beta chains listed next were all sequenced from one sample in a study of blood T cell repertoires in COVID-19. Using immunoSEQ multiplex PCR, the repertoire was profiled, and TCRdb retains in-frame clones only, with some absent. Here the sample spans around 200,000 clones, around 83% being singletons. Specimen: peripheral blood. Receptor source: a woman in her thirties or forties with acute or convalescent COVID-19.

V usage is TRBV7-9 and J usage is TRBJ2-2; no definite D call. V gave up 4 bases and J gave up 5 bases, with 11 bases separating them. This CDR3 region has 14 residues. Germline loops: CDR1 SEHNR, CDR2 FQNEAQ (reference sequence). The CDR3: CASSSVLLTGELFF. The CDR3 nucleotides are TGTGCCAGCAGCTCCGTACTGCTTACCGGGGAGCTGTTTTTT.

This clone has only a few counts. The chain joins TRBV2 to TRBJ1-3; no definite D call. V was pared by 4 bases and J by 0 bases, with 10 bases between. This CDR3 is built from 15 residues. Germline CDR1 reads SNHLY; CDR2 reads FYNNEI. The chain's CDR3 is CASSVSRYSGNTIYF. As DNA, the CDR3 is TGTGCCAGCAGTGTTAGTCGATACTCTGGAAACACCATATATTTT.

This clone appeared a single time. The chain joins TRBV28 to TRBJ1-1, with D unresolved. Trimming stripped 7 bases from V and 1 base from J, with 13 bases between. Germline assignment: CDR1 MDHEN and CDR2 SYDVKM. The CDR3 covers 14 residues. In DNA, the CDR3 is TGTGCCAGCACCCTCAGACTCCCGAACACTGAAGCTTTCTTT. Its translation is CASTLRLPNTEAFF.

This chain uses TRBV4-2 with TRBJ2-7; TRBD2 matches 14 bases. Germline CDR1 and CDR2: LGHNA and YNFKEQ. V dropped 4 bases and J dropped 10; count of bases not matched to a gene: 12. This CDR3 is 16 amino acids long. Here the CDR3 DNA reads TGTGCCAGCAGCCCCTTCGGGACTAGCGGGAGTGGGGAACAGTACTTC. It codes for CASSPFGTSGSGEQYF.

This chain uses TRBV5-1 with TRBJ1-1, with unresolved D. V was cut by 7 bases and J by 1 base, with 17 bases left in between. Germline assignment: CDR1 SGHRS and CDR2 YFSETQ. CDR3 length: 15 amino acids. CDR3 in amino acids: CASSGGRDENTEAFF. The CDR3 DNA sequence: TGCGCCAGCTCCGGAGGGCGGGATGAGAACACTGAAGCTTTCTTT.

This chain joins TRBV6-5 and TRBJ1-4; TRBD1 matches at 10 bases. The V segment lost 0 bases and the J segment 13 bases; nucleotides outside the gene matches: 8. This CDR3 is built from 15 residues. The germline V gene has CDR1 MNHEY and CDR2 SVGAGI. This chain's CDR3 is CASSYSRDRGPILFF. For the CDR3, the DNA is TGTGCCAGCAGTTACTCGAGGGACAGGGGCCCAATACTGTTTTTT.

The chain links TRBV4-1 to TRBJ2-3, with a tentative D call TRBD2 (5 bases). The CDR3 has 16 amino acids. Trimming removed 2 bases at V and 0 bases at J, with 12 bases between. Germline CDR1 is MGHRA and CDR2 is YSYEKL. The CDR3 region has the DNA TGCGCCAGCAGCCAAAGAGCGGCTACTAGCACAGATACGCAGTATTTT. Amino acids: CASSQRAATSTDTQYF.

This clone was observed a handful of times. The V gene is TRBV29-1, the J gene TRBJ2-7; 9 positions match TRBD1. This CDR3 spans 14 amino acids. CDR1 and CDR2 from the germline V gene are SQVTM and ANQGSEA. J lost 5 bases, V lost 4 bases, and 9 bases had no gene match. DNA for the CDR3: TGCAGCGTTGTCGGCTTCGGGACAGGGAACGAGCAGTACTTC. It translates to CSVVGFGTGNEQYF.

V gene TRBV27 combines with J gene TRBJ2-3; D might be TRBD1 (5 bases). V shed 0 bases and J shed 6 bases, with 19 bases lying between them. In germline, CDR1 is MNHEY, CDR2 SMNVEV (reference sequence). This CDR3 spans 17 amino acids. The chain's CDR3 is CASSLSVFRGFRDTQYF. CDR3 coding DNA: TGTGCCAGCAGTTTATCCGTATTTAGGGGATTTCGGGATACGCAGTATTTT.

The chain joins TRBV19 to TRBJ1-1, with 7 bases matching TRBD1. Germline CDR1 and CDR2: LNHDA and SQIVND (reference sequence). The length of the CDR3 is 14 residues. V shed 4 bases and J 2 bases; nucleotides not matched to a gene: 4. The CDR3 spells CASSKDRFNTEAFF. The CDR3 DNA follows: TGTGCCAGTAGTAAGGACAGGTTCAACACTGAAGCTTTCTTT.

This clone was detected ten times or more. The chain combines TRBV19 with TRBJ1-2; a weak D match, TRBD1 (5 bases). Trimming left V 4 bases short and J 4 bases short, with 10 bases between. Germline V gives CDR1 LNHDA, CDR2 SQIVND (reference sequence). This CDR3 spans 13 amino acids. CDR3 sequence (DNA): TGTGCCAGTAGTAGTCAGGGCCTCTATGGCTACACCTTC. It is translated as CASSSQGLYGYTF.

This clone showed up just a few times. This chain uses TRBV20-1 with TRBJ2-2; weak D call: TRBD2 (6 bases). V shed 6 bases and J shed 5 bases, with 7 bases lying between them. Germline CDR1 DFQATT, CDR2 SNEGSKA (reference sequence). This CDR3 has 11 residues. CDR3 sequence: CSAEGTGELFF. The DNA for the CDR3 is TGCAGTGCGGAGGGGACCGGGGAGCTGTTTTTT.

The V and J genes are TRBV3-1 (or the pseudogene TRBV3-2) and TRBJ1-6; 8 nucleotides line up with TRBD1. Trimming cost V 4 bases and J 6 bases; bases outside gene matches: 11. Germline loops: CDR1 LGHDT, CDR2 YNNKEL (reference sequence). The CDR3 consists of 17 residues. The CDR3 spells CASSLYRPGQVNSPLHF. In nucleotides, the CDR3 is TGTGCCAGCAGCCTCTACCGCCCGGGACAGGTTAATTCACCCCTCCACTTT.

The chain couples TRBV4-1 to TRBJ2-3; 7 bases fit TRBD2. Per germline, CDR1 MGHRA and CDR2 YSYEKL. Losses at the gene ends were 5 bases for V and 2 bases for J; bases not matched to a gene: 4. CDR3 length: 14 amino acids. CDR3 amino acids: CASSSRLATDTQYF. The CDR3 DNA is TGCGCCAGCAGCTCAAGACTAGCCACAGATACGCAGTATTTT.

V gene TRBV27 combines with J gene TRBJ2-7, with TRBD2 matching 10 bases. This CDR3 region has 15 residues. Trimming removed 10 bases from V and 4 bases from J; junction bases left unmatched: 13. Per germline, CDR1 MNHEY and CDR2 SMNVEV (reference sequence). In DNA form, the CDR3 reads TGTGCCACCCTTTCGCTGAGCGGGGGGGCGTACGAGCAGTACTTC. Its translation: CATLSLSGGAYEQYF.

The rearrangement joins TRBV30 to TRBJ2-4; TRBD2 might be the D (6 bases). The CDR3 loop spans 15 amino acids. Germline CDR1 GTSNPN, CDR2 SVGIG (reference sequence). Between the trimmed V and J ends, which lost 6 bases and 0 bases, there was a span of 15 bases. CDR3 in amino acids: CACSLGLLAKNIQYF. The CDR3 DNA sequence: TGTGCCTGCTCTTTGGGACTTCTAGCCAAAAACATTCAGTACTTC.

V gene TRBV11-2 combines with J gene TRBJ1-6, with D unclear. The CDR3 sequence is 13 residues long. Germline loops: CDR1 SGHAT, CDR2 FQNNGV. Trimming took 4 bases from V and 3 from J, leaving 4 bases between them. CDR3 in amino acids: CASSSLYNSPLHF. The CDR3 DNA is TGTGCCAGCAGCTCCCTCTATAATTCACCCCTCCACTTT.

V gene TRBV3-1 (or the pseudogene TRBV3-2) combines with J gene TRBJ2-2; D is uncertain. The germline V and J ends were trimmed by 4 bases and 6 bases, with 12 bases remaining between them. Germline assignment: CDR1 LGHDT and CDR2 YNNKEL (reference sequence). This CDR3 spans 14 amino acids. The CDR3 reads CASSLQSPSGELFF. The CDR3 DNA follows: TGTGCCAGCAGCCTCCAGTCCCCCTCCGGGGAGCTGTTTTTT.

The chain couples TRBV6-5 to TRBJ2-7; 9 nucleotides agree with TRBD1. Looked up from germline, CDR1 is MNHEY and CDR2 is SVGAGI. This CDR3 has 14 amino acids. The V segment lost 6 bases and the J segment 4 bases; nucleotides outside the gene matches: 7. CDR3 sequence reads: CASRLGQGSYEQYF. CDR3 sequence (DNA): TGTGCCAGCAGACTGGGACAGGGTTCTTACGAGCAGTACTTC.

V is TRBV7-3 and J is TRBJ2-7; possibly TRBD2 for D (5 bases). The CDR3 totals 13 residues. Germline V lookup: CDR1 SGHTA, CDR2 FQGTGA. The V gene lost 3 bases and the J gene lost 6 bases, with 12 bases spanning the gap. CDR3 loop: CASSFGPAGEQYF. The CDR3 bases are TGTGCCAGCAGCTTCGGACCGGCGGGCGAGCAGTACTTC. Based on the CDR3 plus reference TRBV7-3 and TRBJ2-7, the full variable domain is GAGVSQTPSNKVTEKGKYVELRCDPISGHTALYWYRQSLGQGPEFLIYFQGTGAADDSGLPNDRFFAVRPEGSVSTLKIQRTERGDSAVYLCASSFGPAGEQYFGPGTRLTVT.

The chain recombines TRBV9 with TRBJ1-4; 7 bases fit TRBD1. Germline V gives CDR1 SGDLS, CDR2 YYNGEE. CDR3 size: 14 residues. The ends lost 3 bases at V and 7 bases at J; junction bases unmatched: 6. The DNA of the CDR3 is TGTGCCAGCAGCGCGGGGACAGCGGGTGAAAAACTGTTTTTT. This gives the protein CASSAGTAGEKLFF. The whole variable domain, remainder taken from reference TRBV9 and TRBJ1-4, is DSGVTQTPKHLITATGQRVTLRCSPRSGDLSVYWYQQSLDQGLQFLIQYYNGEERAKGNILERFSAQQFPDLHSELNLSSLELGDSALYFCASSAGTAGEKLFFGSGTQLSVL.

The gene calls are TRBV4-2 and TRBJ2-1; 11 nucleotides match TRBD2. The germline V gene encodes CDR1 LGHNA and CDR2 YNFKEQ. The CDR3 is made up of 16 amino acids. With V trimmed by 1 base and J by 5 bases, 4 bases remained unmatched. CDR3 loop: CASSQALGLADNEQFF. The DNA for the CDR3 is TGTGCCAGCAGCCAAGCGTTGGGACTAGCGGACAATGAGCAGTTCTTC.

A few counts support this clone. The chain combines TRBV7-9 with TRBJ1-2; D gene unclear. V lost 0 bases, J lost 3 bases, and 8 bases lay in between. Germline assignment: CDR1 SEHNR and CDR2 FQNEAQ (reference sequence). The CDR3 sequence is 14 residues long. CDR3 protein: CASSLASGDYGYTF. The CDR3 DNA is TGTGCCAGCAGCTTAGCCAGCGGGGACTATGGCTACACCTTC.

The V gene is TRBV30, the J gene TRBJ2-3; TRBD2 might be the D (7 bases). In germline, CDR1 is GTSNPN, CDR2 SVGIG (reference sequence). The CDR3 loop spans 17 amino acids. V lost 3 bases to trimming and J lost 5 bases, with 24 bases between them. In DNA, the CDR3 is TGTGCCTGGAGCGCTTATTATCGGGGGGCCTCAGGAGATACGCAGTATTTT. Translated: CAWSAYYRGASGDTQYF.

The rearrangement joins TRBV2 to TRBJ2-7, with a tentative D call TRBD1 (5 bases). Trimming left V 2 bases short and J 4 bases short, with 6 bases between. The CDR3 extends over 12 amino acids. CDR1 is SNHLY, CDR2 FYNNEI, per germline. The CDR3 sequence is CASSERGYEQYF. CDR3 bases: TGTGCCAGCAGTGAAAGGGGATACGAGCAGTACTTC.

The CDR3 sequence is CSVEQGFSGNTIYF. Here the CDR3 DNA reads TGCAGCGTTGAACAGGGCTTCTCTGGAAACACCATATATTTT. This chain connects TRBV29-1 to TRBJ1-3; D might be TRBD1 (5 bases). Looked up from germline, CDR1 is SQVTM and CDR2 is ANQGSEA. The CDR3 loop spans 14 amino acids. The ends were cut back, 2 bases at V and 0 bases at J, with 8 bases in the middle.

J is TRBJ1-3 and V is TRBV18; 7 bases map to TRBD1. The V gene end was trimmed by 3 bases and the J gene end by 0 bases; junction bases not matched to a gene: 8. The CDR3 has 17 residues. Germline CDR1 is KGHSH and CDR2 is LQKENI. The CDR3 DNA is TGTGCCAGCTCACCTACCGGACAGGCGATCTCTGGAAACACCATATATTTT. Translated: CASSPTGQAISGNTIYF.

The chain is built from TRBV11-3 and TRBJ2-1; the match to TRBD1 covers 11 bases. The CDR3 sequence is 18 residues long. With V trimmed by 2 bases and J by 9 bases, 15 bases remained unmatched. Germline assignment: CDR1 SGHNT and CDR2 YENEEA. The CDR3 reads CASSLYGSGTGGLSEQFF. The CDR3 DNA reads TGTGCCAGCAGCTTATACGGCTCGGGGACAGGGGGTTTGAGTGAGCAGTTCTTC. The whole variable domain, filled in from reference TRBV11-3 and TRBJ2-1, reads EAGVVQSPRYKIIEKKQPVAFWCNPISGHNTLYWYLQNLGQGPELLIRYENEEAVDDSQLPKDRFSAERLKGVDSTLKIQPAELGDSAVYLCASSLYGSGTGGLSEQFFGPGTRLTVL.